The sample holds one count of the clone carrying this TCR beta chain. No antigen is known for it. The ends were cut back, 7 bases at V and 1 base at J, with 4 bases in the middle. CDR3 length: 11 residues. Germline-derived CDR1 and CDR2 are MDHEN and SYDVKM. The protocol was immunoSEQ multiplex PCR, while the TCRdb copy is restricted to in-frame clones and leaves out a portion. The sample lists about 150,000 clones, approximately 91% occurring once. The record originates from a study of cytomegalovirus exposure and HLA in healthy donors. Study-level results: Researchers catalogued roughly 150 TCR beta chains as cytomegalovirus-associated. Reportedly, diagnosis of cytomegalovirus status by the classifier showed high specificity and sensitivity. The tendency of first-cohort TCR clusters to co-occur in the approximately 110 validation repertoires was identified by a subsequent analysis.

Input material: PBMCs. V is TRBV28 and J is TRBJ1-1; D is unclear. The receptor was derived from a woman aged 18 to 35 in good health and CMV-seropositive. CDR3 sequence: CASTQNTEAFF. The CDR3 bases are TGTGCCAGCACCCAGAACACTGAAGCTTTCTTT.